This T cell receptor beta chain was identified during a study of CD8 T cells in ankylosing spondylitis. A quantitative 5'-RACE method, one with molecular barcodes, was used to make TCR beta libraries. TCRdb re-derived calls from the 5' RACE reads in MiXCR, one entry per CDR3 protein. This table has under 10,000 distinct CDR3 sequences, about 3.9% appearing once. This clonotype showed up many times. The antigen is not known. Findings and limits, study-wide: It appeared that ankylosing spondylitis blood was characterized by a TCR beta motif of 8 or 9 highly homologous variants. Disease-associated clonotypes exhibited CD8+ identity and were relatively infrequent in peripheral blood.

The CDR3 contains 15 residues. The ends lost 3 bases at V and 6 bases at J; junction bases unmatched: 7. In germline, CDR1 is SGDLS, CDR2 YYNGEE. Sequenced sample: blood, either unsorted or a sorted T cell fraction (not recorded which). The TCR comes from a female donor with ankylosing spondylitis or in good health (not recorded which). The V and J genes are TRBV9 and TRBJ2-3, with 10 positions matching TRBD2. The CDR3 loop is CASSEIAGGRDTQYF. The CDR3 coding sequence is TGTGCCAGCAGCGAAATAGCGGGGGGAAGGGATACGCAGTATTTT.